This T cell receptor (beta chain) was retrieved from a study of blood T cell repertoires in COVID-19. From germline, CDR1 is SGHNT and CDR2 YENEEA. V gave up 5 bases and J gave up 4 bases; unmatched junction bases: 10. There are 16 residues in the CDR3. Data came from immunoSEQ multiplex PCR; TCRdb stores just in-frame clones and leaves some out. Of 30,000 to 50,000 clones detected, about 89% appear once; the ten largest clones hold 15% to 19%. This chain links TRBV11-3 with TRBJ2-3, with 9 positions matching TRBD2. This TCR derives from a woman aged 25-40 years in a cohort sampled during active COVID-19. Input material: peripheral blood. Here the CDR3 DNA reads TGTGCCAGCAGCCTTAGTAGCGGGAGTGACCCAGATACGCAGTATTTT. Residues: CASSLSSGSDPDTQYF.